Listed below are T cell receptor beta chains from one sample, sequenced in a study of shared clonotypes between healthy human individuals. The assay was immunoSEQ multiplex PCR, and TCRdb's table has in-frame clones only and misses some. The data contain hundreds of thousands of clones, 90% to 97% of them singletons. The sample comprised naive CD8+ T cells sorted from blood. All receptors derive from a woman aged 25-40 years in good health. Both conserved end residues are part of each CDR3. D genes are given only for firm matches. Size values are once, few and many counts, or a class for expanded clones, and some rows have none.

TRBJ1-5	-	TRBV7-2	-	CASSLGDNQPQHF	TGTGCCAGCAGCCTCGGAGACAATCAGCCCCAGCATTTT
TRBJ2-1	TRBD1	TRBV5-6	-	CASSSGTVPTSEQFF	TGTGCCAGCAGCTCCGGGACAGTGCCTACCTCGGAGCAGTTCTTC
TRBJ2-1	-	TRBV7-9	-	CASKGWGKYNEQFF	TGTGCCAGCAAGGGCTGGGGGAAATACAATGAGCAGTTCTTC
TRBJ2-1	-	TRBV11-2	-	CASGDVSGYNEQFF	TGTGCCAGCGGGGACGTCTCAGGCTACAATGAGCAGTTCTTC
TRBJ2-1	-	TRBV9	-	CASSGPQGGENGNEQFF	TGTGCCAGCAGCGGACCCCAGGGGGGAGAGAATGGGAATGAGCAGTTCTTC
TRBJ2-1	TRBD1	TRBV4-1	-	CASRFRDRGPDEQFF	TGCGCCAGCAGGTTCCGGGACAGGGGGCCCGATGAGCAGTTCTTC
TRBJ2-7	TRBD2	TRBV11-2	-	CASSPQRDYEQYF	TGTGCCAGCAGCCCCCAGCGGGACTACGAGCAGTACTTC
TRBJ2-7	-	TRBV2	-	CASSVGGYEQYF	TGTGCCAGCTCCGTCGGGGGTTACGAGCAGTACTTC
TRBJ2-5	-	TRBV5-8	-	CASSLEGTTGLETQYF	TGTGCCAGCAGCTTGGAGGGGACAACAGGGTTAGAGACCCAGTACTTC
TRBJ2-6	-	TRBV25-1	-	CASSPGANVLTF	TGTGCCAGCAGTCCTGGGGCCAACGTCCTGACTTTC
TRBJ1-1	TRBD1	TRBV5-1	-	CASSSYRGRTEAFF	TGCGCCAGCAGCTCATACAGGGGGCGTACTGAAGCTTTCTTT
TRBJ2-1	-	TRBV7-9	-	CASSLSGGDNEQFF	TGTGCCAGCAGCTTATCCGGGGGAGACAATGAGCAGTTCTTC
TRBJ1-1	-	TRBV27	-	CASSLSRSGTEAFF	TGTGCCAGCAGTTTAAGTCGGAGCGGCACTGAAGCTTTCTTT
TRBJ2-7	TRBD2	TRBV4-1	-	CASSQDRGAGAMYEQYF	TGCGCCAGCAGCCAAGATCGGGGAGCGGGAGCCATGTACGAGCAGTACTTC
TRBJ2-1	-	TRBV5-8	-	CASSHNEQFF	TGTGCCAGCAGCCACAATGAGCAGTTCTTC
TRBJ2-7	-	TRBV6-5	-	CASSYSGERTGEQYF	TGTGCCAGCAGTTACTCTGGAGAGAGGACGGGGGAGCAGTACTTC
TRBJ1-2	TRBD1	TRBV2	-	CASAGTANYGYTF	TGTGCCAGCGCGGGGACAGCCAACTATGGCTACACCTTC
TRBJ2-5	-	TRBV25-1	-	CASSELAGETQYF	TGTGCCAGCAGTGAATTGGCGGGGGAGACCCAGTACTTC
TRBJ2-7	TRBD2	TRBV5-1	-	CASSLDTAGLVSHEQYF	TGCGCCAGCAGCTTGGATACTGCGGGACTAGTGAGCCACGAGCAGTACTTC
TRBJ2-7	TRBD1	TRBV15	-	CATSVSRDRIYEQYF	TGTGCCACCAGCGTAAGCCGGGACAGGATCTACGAGCAGTACTTC
TRBJ2-1	TRBD2	TRBV27	-	CASSLRSSGRNEQFF	TGTGCCAGCAGTTTAAGGTCTAGCGGGAGAAATGAGCAGTTCTTC
TRBJ2-7	-	TRBV2	-	CASATGRTLYEQYF	TGTGCCAGCGCCACGGGGCGGACCCTCTACGAGCAGTACTTC
TRBJ2-7	-	TRBV28	-	CASSRPPGQMALSYEQYF	TGTGCCAGCAGTCGCCCCCCGGGACAAATGGCTCTGTCCTACGAGCAGTACTTC
TRBJ2-7	-	TRBV6-1	-	CASSEWGGLSYEQYF	TGTGCCAGCAGTGAATGGGGGGGCCTCTCCTACGAGCAGTACTTC
TRBJ2-7	TRBD2	TRBV19	-	CASSIFSGSSYEQYF	TGTGCCAGTAGTATTTTTAGCGGGAGCTCCTACGAGCAGTACTTC
TRBJ2-1	TRBD2	TRBV19	-	CASYGGGPYNEQFF	TGTGCCAGTTACGGGGGAGGGCCTTACAATGAGCAGTTCTTC
TRBJ2-7	TRBD2	TRBV7-9	-	CASSPRLATSGNLYEQYF	TGTGCCAGCAGCCCGCGACTAGCGACTAGCGGGAACCTCTACGAGCAGTACTTC
TRBJ2-2	TRBD2	TRBV2	-	CASISLTSGRDTGELFF	TGTGCCAGCATTTCCCTCACTAGCGGGAGGGACACCGGGGAGCTGTTTTTT
TRBJ2-7	-	TRBV29-1	-	CSVESFRGDEQYF	TGCAGCGTTGAATCCTTCCGTGGTGACGAGCAGTACTTC
TRBJ2-3	TRBD2	TRBV2	-	CASRGLSTDTQYF	TGTGCCAGCAGGGGACTATCCACAGATACGCAGTATTTT
TRBJ1-4	-	TRBV13	-	CASSPRGGRNEKLFF	TGTGCCAGCAGCCCACGGGGGGGTAGGAATGAAAAACTGTTTTTT
TRBJ2-7	-	TRBV6-1	-	CASSKLNAYEQYF	TGTGCCAGCAGTAAACTCAACGCCTACGAGCAGTACTTC
TRBJ2-7	TRBD2	TRBV9	-	CASSVGLAGGYEQYF	TGTGCCAGCAGCGTCGGACTAGCGGGAGGATACGAGCAGTACTTC
TRBJ1-4	-	TRBV9	-	CASSVGRTNEKLFF	TGTGCCAGCAGCGTAGGACGGACTAATGAAAAACTGTTTTTT
TRBJ2-7	-	TRBV6-5	-	CASSYSRWRTGYEQYF	TGTGCCAGCAGTTACTCGAGGTGGAGGACTGGCTACGAGCAGTACTTC
TRBJ1-2	TRBD1	TRBV7-9	-	CASSPRPGQAGSYTF	TGTGCCAGCAGCCCGCGTCCGGGACAGGCCGGAAGCTACACCTTC
TRBJ1-1	-	TRBV27	once	CASSYSRHTEAFF	TGTGCCAGCAGTTACAGCAGACACACTGAAGCTTTCTTT
TRBJ2-7	-	TRBV5-6	once	CASSGPSLEQYF	TGTGCCAGCAGCGGCCCGAGCCTAGAGCAGTACTTC
TRBJ2-7	-	TRBV6-5	-	CASSTGFEQYF	TGTGCCAGCAGTACCGGCTTTGAGCAGTACTTC
TRBJ1-5	TRBD1	TRBV27	once	CASSPRQGSQPQHF	TGTGCCAGCAGTCCAAGACAGGGCAGCCAGCCCCAGCATTTT
TRBJ2-3	-	TRBV11-1	-	CASSAWDGESTDTQYF	TGTGCCAGCAGCGCCTGGGACGGAGAAAGCACAGATACGCAGTATTTT
TRBJ1-2	TRBD1	TRBV10-3	-	CAISEGGQGADGYTF	TGTGCCATCAGTGAGGGCGGACAGGGGGCCGATGGCTACACCTTC
TRBJ2-7	TRBD1	TRBV9	-	CASSEGQGTYEQYF	TGTGCCAGCAGCGAGGGACAGGGCACCTACGAGCAGTACTTC
TRBJ2-7	-	TRBV28	-	CASRGPEQYF	TGTGCCAGCAGGGGCCCCGAGCAGTACTTC
TRBJ2-7	-	TRBV6-1	-	CASSEVPPGSFEQYF	TGTGCCAGCAGTGAAGTGCCCCCCGGCAGTTTCGAGCAGTACTTC
TRBJ2-7	-	TRBV6-5	-	CASRVDTTDEQYF	TGTGCCTCTCGGGTGGACACAACGGACGAGCAGTACTTC
TRBJ2-7	-	TRBV9	-	CASSAAVGEQYF	TGTGCCAGCAGCGCAGCAGTTGGCGAGCAGTACTTC
TRBJ2-2	-	TRBV19	-	CASKPGRTGELFF	TGTGCCAGTAAGCCTGGGAGGACCGGGGAGCTGTTTTTT
TRBJ2-7	TRBD2	TRBV27	-	CASSFSLTSGKTTYEQYF	TGTGCCAGCAGTTTTTCCCTTACTAGCGGGAAAACCACCTACGAGCAGTACTTC
TRBJ2-5	TRBD1	TRBV30	-	CAWKFEVGHPYRGMYF	TGTGCCTGGAAATTTGAGGTTGGCCACCCTTACAGGGGGATGTACTTC
TRBJ2-7	TRBD2	TRBV2	-	CASLAGDLSEQYF	TGTGCCAGCCTAGCGGGAGATCTTTCCGAGCAGTACTTC
TRBJ2-7	-	TRBV2	-	CASSEGAGSSYEQYF	TGTGCCAGCAGTGAAGGGGCGGGAAGCTCCTACGAGCAGTACTTC
TRBJ1-1	-	TRBV7-8	-	CASSSRYGGATDTEAFF	TGTGCCAGCAGCTCTCGTTACGGGGGAGCAACGGACACTGAAGCTTTCTTT
TRBJ2-7	-	TRBV28	-	CASSLVGDSYEQYF	TGTGCCAGCAGTTTAGTAGGGGACTCCTACGAGCAGTACTTC